The text below deals with one T cell receptor (beta chain). As yet, its antigen is unknown. A unique molecular identifier was attached to every TCR cDNA molecule. TCRdb processed the 5' RACE reads anew with MiXCR; each CDR3 protein has one entry. The repertoire holds some 100,000 distinct CDR3 sequences, with about 12% as singletons. CDR1 is DFQATT, CDR2 SNEGSKA, per germline (reference sequence). There are 13 residues in the CDR3. The trim removed 3 bases at V and 2 bases at J, leaving 3 bases unmatched. The time point: sample taken at primary tumor resection. Unsorted whole RNA from tumor, nontumor lung or frozen PBMC underwent sequencing. Approximately 70 TRACERx patients with early, untreated non-small cell lung cancer donated samples. The sample comes from a study of spatial heterogeneity in lung cancer. Study as a whole: The mean occurrence of each unique TCR and UMI combination in raw reads exceeded nine. Broader study findings: Compared with follow-up, resection was when ubiquitous expanded tumor TCRs appeared in blood more.

This material consisted of PBMCs, taken at surgery. This sequence was found in a male donor with early-stage non-small cell lung cancer. The genes are TRBV20-1 and TRBJ2-7; 8 positions match TRBD2. Here the CDR3 reads CSARGLGPYEQYF. In DNA form, the CDR3 reads TGCAGTGCTAGGGGACTAGGTCCCTACGAGCAGTACTTC.